Listed here are 7 T cell receptor beta chains from one sample, sequenced in a study of PD-1 blockade in classical Hodgkin lymphoma. Sequencing used immunoSEQ multiplex PCR; TCRdb keeps in-frame clones, though not all of them. The sample includes about 84,000 clones, under 90% seen only once; the top ten take around 20%. No patient escaped relapse after autologous stem cell transplantation, and brentuximab vedotin exposure varied. The sequences come from peripheral blood mononuclear cells (PBMCs), collected at baseline. These receptors were collected from a human donor with classical Hodgkin lymphoma.

V gene TRBV6-6 combines with J gene TRBJ2-1, with 9 nucleotides matching TRBD2. The CDR3 loop spans 15 amino acids. Losses at the gene ends were 2 bases for V and 9 bases for J; bases not matched to a gene: 8. Germline V gene lookup returns CDR1 MNHNY and CDR2 SVGAGI (reference sequence). DNA of the CDR3: TGTGCCAGCAGTTACGGGGCGGGAGGGCCAGGTGAGCAGTTCTTC. Protein sequence: CASSYGAGGPGEQFF.

The rearrangement links TRBV5-8 to TRBJ1-2; unclear D gene. Trimming removed 2 bases from V and 5 bases from J, with 16 bases in between. Germline CDR1 and CDR2: SGHTS and YDEGEE. The CDR3 is 15 amino acids. The CDR3 sequence is CASSFRRHSAYGYTF. CDR3 nucleotides: TGTGCCAGCAGCTTCCGCCGACATTCCGCGTATGGCTACACCTTC.

This chain uses TRBV13 with TRBJ2-3, with D perhaps matching TRBD2 (5 bases). Germline V lookup: CDR1 PRHDT, CDR2 FYEKMQ (reference sequence). The CDR3 extends over 13 amino acids. Trimming pared 5 bases from V and 6 bases from J, leaving 12 bases between. CDR3 in amino acids: CASSRAAGDTQYF. The CDR3, as DNA: TGTGCCAGCAGCAGAGCGGCCGGGGATACGCAGTATTTT. The whole variable domain, filled in from reference TRBV13 and TRBJ2-3, reads AAGVIQSPRHLIKEKRETATLKCYPIPRHDTVYWYQQGPGQDPQFLISFYEKMQSDKGSIPDRFSAQQFSDYHSELNMSSLELGDSALYFCASSRAAGDTQYFGPGTRLTVL.

DNA for the CDR3: TGTGCCACCAGCAGAGATGCCTCTTGGAACACCGGGGAGCTGTTTTTT. It encodes CATSRDASWNTGELFF. The J gene is TRBJ2-2, the V gene TRBV15, with D hard to call. Germline V gives CDR1 LNHNV, CDR2 YYDKDF (reference sequence). V was clipped by 0 bases and J by 1 base, with 9 bases between them. The CDR3 sequence is 16 residues long.

The chain joins TRBV10-1 to TRBJ2-5; D is unresolved. Trimming took 6 bases from V and 5 from J, leaving 13 bases between them. The CDR3 totals 13 residues. In germline, CDR1 is WNHNN, CDR2 SYGVQD (reference sequence). The CDR3 DNA reads as TGCGCCAGCAGCTTACACCGATTTGAGACCCAGTACTTC. Encoded protein: CASSLHRFETQYF.

The chain joins TRBV6-1 to TRBJ1-2; maybe TRBD1 (6 bases). The CDR3 is made up of 14 amino acids. V dropped 2 bases and J dropped 3 bases, with 10 bases sitting between them. Germline V gene lookup returns CDR1 MNHNS and CDR2 SASEGT. CDR3 DNA sequence: TGTGCCAGCAGTGAATATGAGGGGGACTATGGCTACACCTTC. This translates into CASSEYEGDYGYTF.

The chain uses TRBV27 and TRBJ2-1; 8 bases align to TRBD2. The V gene end was trimmed by 0 bases and the J gene end by 3 bases; junction bases not matched to a gene: 4. The CDR3 runs 16 residues. Germline V gene lookup returns CDR1 MNHEY and CDR2 SMNVEV (reference sequence). In DNA form, the CDR3 reads TGTGCCAGCAGTTTATCCCCCACTAGCGGCTACAATGAGCAGTTCTTC. Amino acid sequence: CASSLSPTSGYNEQFF.